This T cell receptor beta chain originates from a study of blood T cell repertoires in COVID-19. The overall study: The origin of the acute and convalescent COVID-19 samples was the United States, Italy and Spain. PBMCs, B-cell-depleted T cells, or T cells were the source of the cDNA or gDNA that made up the material.

The V end lost 2 bases, the J end lost 0 bases, and 4 bases lay between the germline ends. From germline, CDR1 is SGHRS and CDR2 YFSETQ. CDR3 size: 13 residues. As originally analysed: From reference gene primer amplification, estimates of nucleated cell counts were derived. Libraries were prepared by immunoSEQ multiplex PCR; TCRdb keeps only in-frame clonotypes and omits some of them. V and J calls and clone size come straight from that table; D and trimming were deduced from the DNA. The sample records tens of thousands of clones, around 90% being singletons. The source material was peripheral blood. This chain uses TRBV5-1 with TRBJ2-3; the D is unclear. The receptor comes from a woman aged 45-59 years with active or convalescent COVID-19. As DNA, the CDR3 is TGCGCCAGCAGCTTTGGCAGCACAGATACGCAGTATTTT. It is translated as CASSFGSTDTQYF.